This T cell receptor (beta chain) originates from a study of blood T cell repertoires in COVID-19. Turning to the study itself: PBMCs, B-cell-depleted T cells, or T cells provided the cDNA or gDNA that made up the material.

Generated by immunoSEQ multiplex PCR, the TCRdb table keeps only in-frame clones and is missing some. The repertoire holds 450,000 or so clones, with approximately 90% as singletons. CDR1 and CDR2 (germline): MNHEY, SVGAGI. The CDR3 spans 12 residues. V gave up 9 bases and J gave up 3 bases, with 11 bases separating them. The sequenced sample was peripheral blood. This TCR was recovered from a man between 18 and 35 years old with COVID-19, enrolled during active disease. The genes are TRBV6-5 and TRBJ1-2; no definite D call. Written as DNA, the CDR3 is TGTGCCAGTCACGGGTGGGACTATGGCTACACCTTC. Residues: CASHGWDYGYTF.